This passage covers 3 T cell receptor beta chains from one sample sequenced in a study of blood T cell repertoires in COVID-19 (dated by TCRdb to the early 2020s). The library was made by the immunoSEQ multiplex PCR assay. Entries here come from immuneACCESS through TCRdb and include only in-frame sequences with V and J called. Some clones fail to appear in such tables; in the studies checked, an unresolved V gene covers under half of the shortfall, and the cause of the remainder is unknown. Across this sample there are some 190,000 clones, with almost 85% seen only once. The leading ten clones occupy roughly 5% of the sample. The sequencing sample was made of peripheral blood. These receptors originate from a woman aged 70 to 79 with active or convalescent COVID-19.

This rearrangement joins TRBV18 to TRBJ1-2, with 9 positions matching TRBD1. The CDR3 is 15 amino acids. V lost 1 base, J lost 8 bases, and 8 bases stayed unmatched. CDR1 is KGHSH, CDR2 LQKENI, per germline. The DNA of the CDR3 is TGTGCCAGCTCACCACTAACAGGGGGCAAAGGAGGCTACACCTTC. As protein: CASSPLTGGKGGYTF.

This sequence joins TRBV7-8 and TRBJ2-1, with 10 nucleotides matching TRBD1. CDR1 is SGHVS, CDR2 FQNEAQ, per germline. The CDR3 covers 17 residues. With V trimmed by 4 bases and J by 9 bases, 15 bases remained unmatched. CDR3 DNA sequence: TGTGCCAGCAGCTCCCGACACGCCGGACAGGGGGGAAGTGAGCAGTTCTTC. Amino acids: CASSSRHAGQGGSEQFF.

The V gene is TRBV6-5, the J gene TRBJ2-2; 9 nucleotides line up with TRBD2. The CDR3 is made up of 15 amino acids. The V gene's germline CDR1 is MNHEY and CDR2 SVGAGI. Trimming at V came to 4 bases and at J to 4 bases, leaving 4 bases not matched to a gene. The CDR3 here is CASSWREGPTGELFF. The CDR3 region has the DNA TGTGCCAGCAGTTGGCGGGAGGGCCCCACCGGGGAGCTGTTTTTT.